These T cell receptor beta chains were read from a single sample in a study of blood T cell repertoires in COVID-19. Only in-frame clones appear in the TCRdb table, and some are missing; sequencing was by immunoSEQ multiplex PCR. The sample lists some 20,000 clones; more than 85% were seen once. What was sequenced was peripheral blood. These receptors were obtained from a human donor in a cohort sampled during active COVID-19. Each CDR3 is given with its conserved first and last residue. The order of the fields is V gene, D gene, J gene, clone size, CDR3 protein, CDR3 DNA. D genes are given only for firm matches. Where a row states a size, it is once, few, many or the class of an expanded clone; other rows omit it.

>TRBV6-1|TRBD2|TRBJ2-3|-
CASSGLAARGGFSTDTQYF
TGTGCCAGCAGTGGACTAGCGGCACGGGGGGGCTTTAGCACAGATACGCAGTATTTT
>TRBV9|-|TRBJ2-5|once
CASSSRLVVAETQYF
TGTGCCAGCAGCTCAAGACTGGTGGTCGCGGAGACCCAGTACTTC
>TRBV5-6|-|TRBJ1-6|few
CASSLGAWNSPLHF
TGTGCCAGCAGCTTAGGGGCTTGGAATTCACCCCTCCACTTT
>TRBV5-1|-|TRBJ1-3|medium-sized
CASTTGISGNTIYF
TGCGCCAGCACGACAGGAATCTCTGGAAACACCATATATTTT
>TRBV27|TRBD1|TRBJ2-2|-
CASSYRDRGPSNTGELFF
TGTGCCAGCAGTTACCGGGACAGGGGGCCCTCGAACACCGGGGAGCTGTTTTTT
>TRBV10-3|-|TRBJ2-1|-
CAISGGGLGLNEQFF
TGTGCCATCAGTGGGGGCGGATTGGGCCTCAATGAGCAGTTCTTC
>TRBV6-5|TRBD1|TRBJ2-5|-
CASTAPPGGETQYF
TGTGCCAGCACCGCCCCCCCAGGGGGCGAGACCCAGTACTTC
>TRBV6-4|TRBD2|TRBJ2-3|-
CASSGTSGTDTQYF
TGTGCCAGCAGTGGGACTAGCGGCACAGATACGCAGTATTTT
>TRBV4-1|TRBD2|TRBJ2-7|once
CASSAPGPLAGGIFEQYF
TGCGCCAGCAGCGCCCCCGGACCACTAGCGGGAGGAATCTTTGAGCAGTACTTC
>TRBV11-1|-|TRBJ2-5|-
CASSLEWGVYQETQYF
TGTGCCAGCAGCTTAGAGTGGGGCGTATACCAAGAGACCCAGTACTTC
>TRBV5-1|-|TRBJ2-1|-
CASSFGTGSLHEQFF
TGCGCCAGCAGCTTCGGGACTGGTTCTTTGCATGAGCAGTTCTTC
>TRBV30|TRBD1|TRBJ1-2|-
CAWSWQGQGLGYGYTF
TGTGCCTGGAGTTGGCAGGGACAGGGTTTGGGCTATGGCTACACCTTC
>TRBV6-4|-|TRBJ2-3|-
CASRLEETSGAQYF
TGTGCCAGCAGGCTTGAAGAGACCTCGGGGGCGCAGTATTTT
>TRBV11-3|-|TRBJ2-2|once
CASSPRGAERTGELFF
TGTGCCAGCAGCCCCCGTGGGGCGGAGCGCACCGGGGAGCTGTTTTTT
>TRBV21-1|-|TRBJ2-3|-
CARHLAGPSTDTQYF
TGTGCCAGGCACTTAGCGGGACCGAGCACAGATACGCAGTATTTT
>TRBV7-9|-|TRBJ2-2|few
CASSSWKEATTGELFF
TGTGCCAGCAGCTCCTGGAAGGAGGCGACCACCGGGGAGCTGTTTTTT
>TRBV7-3|-|TRBJ2-7|-
CASSLGAGSYEQYF
TGTGCCAGCAGCTTGGGAGCAGGCTCCTACGAGCAGTACTTC
>TRBV25-1|-|TRBJ2-3|-
CASSFSTGINTQYF
TGTGCCAGCAGCTTCTCGACAGGTATTAATACGCAGTATTTT
>TRBV11-1|-|TRBJ1-1|-
CASNLSSTGFETEAFF
TGTGCCAGCAATCTTAGCTCTACAGGGTTTGAGACTGAAGCTTTCTTT
>TRBV6-1|-|TRBJ1-6|-
CASSESSDYSPLHF
TGTGCCAGCAGTGAGTCTTCGGACTATTCACCCCTCCACTTT
>TRBV6-1|-|TRBJ2-7|once
CASTEGPVNYVEQYF
TGTGCCAGCACTGAAGGACCAGTGAACTACGTCGAGCAGTACTTC
>TRBV2|TRBD1|TRBJ2-1|-
CASRERQGYHNEQFF
TGTGCCAGCAGGGAAAGACAGGGCTACCACAATGAGCAGTTCTTC
>TRBV29-1|-|TRBJ2-7|-
CSVEDRPGDPFSYEQYF
TGCAGCGTTGAAGATCGTCCAGGGGACCCTTTCTCCTACGAGCAGTACTTC
>TRBV7-9|TRBD2|TRBJ2-1|-
CASSSRGGLAGYNEQFF
TGTGCCAGCAGCTCTAGGGGCGGACTAGCGGGTTACAATGAGCAGTTCTTC
>TRBV12-3/TRBV12-4|-|TRBJ2-1|few
CASSLSHNEQFF
TGTGCCAGCAGTTTATCTCACAATGAGCAGTTCTTC
>TRBV5-1|-|TRBJ2-3|-
CASSWEQGARALAGITDTQYF
TGCGCCAGCAGCTGGGAACAGGGGGCGCGGGCTCTAGCGGGGATCACAGATACGCAGTATTTT
>TRBV7-2|TRBD2|TRBJ2-3|-
CASSRGLAGVESTDTQYF
TGTGCCAGCAGCCGGGGGCTAGCGGGAGTCGAGAGCACAGATACGCAGTATTTT
>TRBV28|TRBD2|TRBJ2-7|-
CASSPSGRALYEQYF
TGTGCCAGCAGTCCCAGCGGGAGGGCCCTTTACGAGCAGTACTTC